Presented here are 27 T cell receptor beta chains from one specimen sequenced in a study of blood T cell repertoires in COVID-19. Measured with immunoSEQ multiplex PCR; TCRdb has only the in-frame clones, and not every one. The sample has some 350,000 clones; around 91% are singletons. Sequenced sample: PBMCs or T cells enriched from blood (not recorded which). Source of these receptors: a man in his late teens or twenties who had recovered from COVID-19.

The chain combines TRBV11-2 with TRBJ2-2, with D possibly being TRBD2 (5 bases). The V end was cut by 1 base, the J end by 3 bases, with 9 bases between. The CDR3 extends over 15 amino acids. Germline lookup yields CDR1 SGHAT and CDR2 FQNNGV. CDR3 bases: TGTGCCAGCAGCTTAGGTCCAGCGGACACCGGGGAGCTGTTTTTT. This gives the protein CASSLGPADTGELFF.

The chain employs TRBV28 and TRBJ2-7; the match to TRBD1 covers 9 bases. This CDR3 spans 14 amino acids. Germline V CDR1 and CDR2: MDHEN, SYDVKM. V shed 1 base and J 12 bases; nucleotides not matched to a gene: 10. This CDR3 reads CASSLFGTGPIWYF. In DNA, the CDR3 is TGTGCCAGCAGTTTATTCGGGACAGGGCCTATTTGGTACTTC.

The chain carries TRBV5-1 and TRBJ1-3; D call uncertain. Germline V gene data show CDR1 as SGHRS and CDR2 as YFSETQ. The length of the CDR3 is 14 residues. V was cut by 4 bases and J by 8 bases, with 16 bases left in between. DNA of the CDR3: TGCGCCAGCAGCCCGGGGTCCTCCGGCGACACCATATATTTT. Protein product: CASSPGSSGDTIYF. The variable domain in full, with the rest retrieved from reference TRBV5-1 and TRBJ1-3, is KAGVTQTPRYLIKTRGQQVTLSCSPISGHRSVSWYQQTPGQGLQFLFEYFSETQRNKGNFPGRFSGRQFSNSRSEMNVSTLELGDSALYLCASSPGSSGDTIYFGEGSWLTVV.

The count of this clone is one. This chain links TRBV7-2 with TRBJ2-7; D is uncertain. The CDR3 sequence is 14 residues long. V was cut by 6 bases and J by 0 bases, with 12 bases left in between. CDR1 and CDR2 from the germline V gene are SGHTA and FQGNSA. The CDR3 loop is CASSTSPSSYEQYF. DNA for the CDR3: TGTGCCAGCAGTACAAGTCCAAGCTCCTACGAGCAGTACTTC.

The CDR3, as DNA: TGTGCCAGCAGCCCGGGACAGGGAAACTATGGCTACACCTTC. Translation gives CASSPGQGNYGYTF. The rearrangement uses TRBV11-2 and TRBJ1-2, with TRBD1 matching over 9 bases. The germline V gene has CDR1 SGHAT and CDR2 FQNNGV. V was clipped by 5 bases and J by 2 bases; unmatched bases: 3. The CDR3 spans 14 residues.

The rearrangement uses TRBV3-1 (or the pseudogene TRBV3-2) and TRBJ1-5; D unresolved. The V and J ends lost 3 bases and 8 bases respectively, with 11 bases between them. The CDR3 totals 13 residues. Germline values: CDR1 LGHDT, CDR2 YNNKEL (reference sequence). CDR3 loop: CASSHSAEEPQHF. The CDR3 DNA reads TGTGCCAGCAGCCATTCGGCCGAGGAGCCCCAGCATTTT.

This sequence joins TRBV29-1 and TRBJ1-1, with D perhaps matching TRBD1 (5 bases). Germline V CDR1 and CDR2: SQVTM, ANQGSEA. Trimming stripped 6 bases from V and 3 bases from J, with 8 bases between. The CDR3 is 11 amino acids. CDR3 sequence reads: CSVGEDTEAFF. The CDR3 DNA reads TGCAGCGTGGGGGAGGACACTGAAGCTTTCTTT. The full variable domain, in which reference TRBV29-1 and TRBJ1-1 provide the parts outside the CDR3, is SAVISQKPSRDICQRGTSLTIQCQVDSQVTMMFWYRQQPGQSLTLIATANQGSEATYESGFVIDKFPISRPNLTFSTLTVSNMSPEDSSIYLCSVGEDTEAFFGQGTRLTVV.

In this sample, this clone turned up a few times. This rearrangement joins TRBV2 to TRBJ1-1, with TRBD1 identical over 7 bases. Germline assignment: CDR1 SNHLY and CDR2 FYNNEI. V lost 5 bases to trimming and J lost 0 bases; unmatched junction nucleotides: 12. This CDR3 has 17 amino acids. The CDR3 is CASSRDRTGLLNTEAFF. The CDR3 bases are TGTGCCAGCAGTAGAGATCGGACAGGACTTTTGAACACTGAAGCTTTCTTT.

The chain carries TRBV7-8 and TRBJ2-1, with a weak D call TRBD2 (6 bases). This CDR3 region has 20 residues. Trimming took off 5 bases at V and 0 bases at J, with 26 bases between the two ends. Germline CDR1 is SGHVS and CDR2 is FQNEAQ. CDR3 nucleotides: TGTGCCAGCAGCCTACGAAATAACGCGGGACGGTTGAGCTCCTACAATGAGCAGTTCTTC. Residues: CASSLRNNAGRLSSYNEQFF. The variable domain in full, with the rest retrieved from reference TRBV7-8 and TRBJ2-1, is GAGVSQSPRYKVAKRGQDVALRCDPISGHVSLFWYQQALGQGPEFLTYFQNEAQLDKSGLPSDRFFAERPEGSVSTLKIQRTQQEDSAVYLCASSLRNNAGRLSSYNEQFFGPGTRLTVL.

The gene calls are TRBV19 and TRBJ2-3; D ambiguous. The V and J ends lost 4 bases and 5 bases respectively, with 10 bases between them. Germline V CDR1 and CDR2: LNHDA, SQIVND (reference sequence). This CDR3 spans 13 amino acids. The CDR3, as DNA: TGTGCCAGTAGTACCCTAGATGGAGATACGCAGTATTTT. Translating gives CASSTLDGDTQYF.

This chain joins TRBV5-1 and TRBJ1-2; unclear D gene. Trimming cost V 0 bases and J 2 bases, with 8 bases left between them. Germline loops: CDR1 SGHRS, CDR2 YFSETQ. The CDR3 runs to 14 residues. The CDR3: CASSLGTANYGYTF. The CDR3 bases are TGCGCCAGCAGCTTGGGTACAGCCAACTATGGCTACACCTTC.

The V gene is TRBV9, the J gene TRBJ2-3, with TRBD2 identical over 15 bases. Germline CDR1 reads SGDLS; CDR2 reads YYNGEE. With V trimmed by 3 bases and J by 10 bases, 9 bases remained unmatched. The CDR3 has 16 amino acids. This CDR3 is CASSALHGTSGGSQYF. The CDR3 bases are TGTGCCAGCAGCGCTCTACACGGGACTAGCGGGGGGTCGCAGTATTTT.

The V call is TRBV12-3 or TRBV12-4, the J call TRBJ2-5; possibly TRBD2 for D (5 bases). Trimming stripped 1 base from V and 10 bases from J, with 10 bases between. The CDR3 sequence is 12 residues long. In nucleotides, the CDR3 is TGTGCCAGCAGTTTAGGGTTCCGGGGCCAGTACTTC. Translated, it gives CASSLGFRGQYF.

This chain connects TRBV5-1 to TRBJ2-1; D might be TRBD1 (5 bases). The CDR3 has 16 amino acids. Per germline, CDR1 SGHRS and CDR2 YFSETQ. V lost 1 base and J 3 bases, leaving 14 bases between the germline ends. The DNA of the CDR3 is TGCGCCAGCAGCTTGAGGGGCGACACGTACTACAATGAGCAGTTCTTC. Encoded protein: CASSLRGDTYYNEQFF. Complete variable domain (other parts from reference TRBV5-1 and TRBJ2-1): KAGVTQTPRYLIKTRGQQVTLSCSPISGHRSVSWYQQTPGQGLQFLFEYFSETQRNKGNFPGRFSGRQFSNSRSEMNVSTLELGDSALYLCASSLRGDTYYNEQFFGPGTRLTVL.

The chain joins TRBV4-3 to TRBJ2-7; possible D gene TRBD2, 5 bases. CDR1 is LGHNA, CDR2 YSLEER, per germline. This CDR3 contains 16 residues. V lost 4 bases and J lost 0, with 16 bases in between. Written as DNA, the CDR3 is TGCGCCAGCAGCCCAGAACTAGGCTGGAGCTCCTACGAGCAGTACTTC. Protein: CASSPELGWSSYEQYF.

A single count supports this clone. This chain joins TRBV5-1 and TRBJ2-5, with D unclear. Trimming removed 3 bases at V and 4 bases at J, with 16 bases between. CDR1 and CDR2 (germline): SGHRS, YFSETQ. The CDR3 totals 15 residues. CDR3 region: CASSSGEVARETQYF. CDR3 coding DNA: TGCGCCAGCAGCTCCGGAGAGGTTGCGCGAGAGACCCAGTACTTC.

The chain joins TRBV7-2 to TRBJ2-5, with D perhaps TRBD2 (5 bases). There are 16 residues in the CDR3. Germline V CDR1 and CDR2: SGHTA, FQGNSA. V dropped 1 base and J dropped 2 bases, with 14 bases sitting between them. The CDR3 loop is CASSLVHSRTQETQYF. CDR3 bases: TGTGCCAGCAGCTTAGTCCATTCGCGGACTCAAGAGACCCAGTACTTC.

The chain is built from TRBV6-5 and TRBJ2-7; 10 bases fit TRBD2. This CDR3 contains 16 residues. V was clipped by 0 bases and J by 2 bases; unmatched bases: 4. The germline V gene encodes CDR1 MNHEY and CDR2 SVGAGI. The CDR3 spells CASSYSTSGAPYEQYF. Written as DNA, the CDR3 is TGTGCCAGCAGTTACTCCACTAGCGGGGCCCCCTACGAGCAGTACTTC.

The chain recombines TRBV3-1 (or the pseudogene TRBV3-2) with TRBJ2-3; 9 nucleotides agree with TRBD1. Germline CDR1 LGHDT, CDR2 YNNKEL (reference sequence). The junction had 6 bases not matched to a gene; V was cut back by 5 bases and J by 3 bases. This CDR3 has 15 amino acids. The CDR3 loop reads CASSFPGQGTDTQYF. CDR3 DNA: TGTGCCAGCAGCTTCCCGGGACAGGGAACAGATACGCAGTATTTT.

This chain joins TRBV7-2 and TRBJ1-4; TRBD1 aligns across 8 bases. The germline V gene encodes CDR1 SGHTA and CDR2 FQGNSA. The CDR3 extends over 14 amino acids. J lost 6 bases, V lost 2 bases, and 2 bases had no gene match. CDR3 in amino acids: CASSLRQGHEKLFF. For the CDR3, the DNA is TGTGCCAGCAGCTTAAGACAGGGGCATGAAAAACTGTTTTTT. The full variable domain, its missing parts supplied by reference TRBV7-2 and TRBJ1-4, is GAGVSQSPSNKVTEKGKDVELRCDPISGHTALYWYRQSLGQGLEFLIYFQGNSAPDKSGLPSDRFSAERTGGSVSTLTIQRTQQEDSAVYLCASSLRQGHEKLFFGSGTQLSVL.

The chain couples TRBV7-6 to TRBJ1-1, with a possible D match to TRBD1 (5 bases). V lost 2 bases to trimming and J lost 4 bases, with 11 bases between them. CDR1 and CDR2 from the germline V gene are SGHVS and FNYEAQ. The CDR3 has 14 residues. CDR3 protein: CASSLIGGRTEAFF. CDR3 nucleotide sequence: TGTGCCAGCAGCTTAATCGGGGGTCGCACTGAAGCTTTCTTT. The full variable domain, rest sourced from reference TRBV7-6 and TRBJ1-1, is GAGVSQSPRYKVTKRGQDVALRCDPISGHVSLYWYRQALGQGPEFLTYFNYEAQQDKSGLPNDRFSAERPEGSISTLTIQRTEQRDSAMYRCASSLIGGRTEAFFGQGTRLTVV.

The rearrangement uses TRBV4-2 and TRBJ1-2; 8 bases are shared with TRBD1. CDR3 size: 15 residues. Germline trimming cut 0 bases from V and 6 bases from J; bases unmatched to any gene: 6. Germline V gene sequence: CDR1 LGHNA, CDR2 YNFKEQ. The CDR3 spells CASSQDRTGTDGYTF. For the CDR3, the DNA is TGTGCCAGCAGCCAAGATCGGACAGGGACTGATGGCTACACCTTC.

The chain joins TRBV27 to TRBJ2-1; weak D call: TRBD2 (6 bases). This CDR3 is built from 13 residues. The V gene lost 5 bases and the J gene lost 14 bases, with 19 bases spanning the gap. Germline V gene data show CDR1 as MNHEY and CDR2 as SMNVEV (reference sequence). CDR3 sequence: CASSTPTRLGKFF. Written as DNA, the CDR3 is TGTGCCAGCAGTACCCCGACTAGATTAGGAAAGTTCTTC.

As DNA, the CDR3 is TGTGCCAGCAGTGATCTAGGGACAGGGGCTAAGTTGGGAGGCTACACCTTC. It codes for CASSDLGTGAKLGGYTF. The chain links TRBV6-1 to TRBJ1-2, with TRBD1 matching 10 bases. V trimming: 3 bases; J trimming: 8 bases; junction bases outside the gene matches: 15. The CDR3 runs to 17 residues. Looked up from germline, CDR1 is MNHNS and CDR2 is SASEGT.

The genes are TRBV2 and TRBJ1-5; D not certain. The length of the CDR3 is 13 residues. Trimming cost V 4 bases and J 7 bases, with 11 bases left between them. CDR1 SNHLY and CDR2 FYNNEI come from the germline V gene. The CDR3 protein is CASSAEAHQPQHF. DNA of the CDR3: TGTGCCAGCAGTGCCGAGGCTCACCAGCCCCAGCATTTT.

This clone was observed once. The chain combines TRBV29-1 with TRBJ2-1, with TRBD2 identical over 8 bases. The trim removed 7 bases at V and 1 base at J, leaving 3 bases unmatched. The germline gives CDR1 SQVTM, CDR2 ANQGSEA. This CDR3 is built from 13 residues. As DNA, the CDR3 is TGCAGCGCCGTAGCGGGATCCTACAATGAGCAGTTCTTC. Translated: CSAVAGSYNEQFF.

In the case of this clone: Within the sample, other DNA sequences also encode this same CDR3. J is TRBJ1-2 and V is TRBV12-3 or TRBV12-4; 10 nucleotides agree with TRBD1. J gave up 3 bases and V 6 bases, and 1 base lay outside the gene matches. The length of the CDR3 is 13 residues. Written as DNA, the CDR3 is TGTGCCAGCAGGACAGGGGGCGACTATGGCTACACCTTC. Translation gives CASRTGGDYGYTF.